This TCR beta chain was retrieved from a study of lymphopenia after photon versus proton radiotherapy. CDR1 and CDR2 from the germline V gene are MNHEY and SVGAGI. Trimming stripped 6 bases from V and 3 bases from J, with 15 bases between. The CDR3 covers 14 residues. Clones were sequenced by immunoSEQ multiplex PCR, and TCRdb holds only the in-frame ones, with some missing. The table lists some 170,000 clones, roughly nine tenths of them singletons. In this sample, this clone turned up once. Sequencing was performed on peripheral blood, taken from a patient treated with photon-based radiotherapy. This clonotype originated in a man in his fifties with gastric cancer. The V gene is TRBV6-5, the J gene TRBJ2-7; D possibly corresponds to TRBD1 (6 bases). The CDR3 nucleotides are TGTGCCAGCAGGCTTACAGGGTCCATCTACGAGCAGTACTTC. This translates into CASRLTGSIYEQYF.